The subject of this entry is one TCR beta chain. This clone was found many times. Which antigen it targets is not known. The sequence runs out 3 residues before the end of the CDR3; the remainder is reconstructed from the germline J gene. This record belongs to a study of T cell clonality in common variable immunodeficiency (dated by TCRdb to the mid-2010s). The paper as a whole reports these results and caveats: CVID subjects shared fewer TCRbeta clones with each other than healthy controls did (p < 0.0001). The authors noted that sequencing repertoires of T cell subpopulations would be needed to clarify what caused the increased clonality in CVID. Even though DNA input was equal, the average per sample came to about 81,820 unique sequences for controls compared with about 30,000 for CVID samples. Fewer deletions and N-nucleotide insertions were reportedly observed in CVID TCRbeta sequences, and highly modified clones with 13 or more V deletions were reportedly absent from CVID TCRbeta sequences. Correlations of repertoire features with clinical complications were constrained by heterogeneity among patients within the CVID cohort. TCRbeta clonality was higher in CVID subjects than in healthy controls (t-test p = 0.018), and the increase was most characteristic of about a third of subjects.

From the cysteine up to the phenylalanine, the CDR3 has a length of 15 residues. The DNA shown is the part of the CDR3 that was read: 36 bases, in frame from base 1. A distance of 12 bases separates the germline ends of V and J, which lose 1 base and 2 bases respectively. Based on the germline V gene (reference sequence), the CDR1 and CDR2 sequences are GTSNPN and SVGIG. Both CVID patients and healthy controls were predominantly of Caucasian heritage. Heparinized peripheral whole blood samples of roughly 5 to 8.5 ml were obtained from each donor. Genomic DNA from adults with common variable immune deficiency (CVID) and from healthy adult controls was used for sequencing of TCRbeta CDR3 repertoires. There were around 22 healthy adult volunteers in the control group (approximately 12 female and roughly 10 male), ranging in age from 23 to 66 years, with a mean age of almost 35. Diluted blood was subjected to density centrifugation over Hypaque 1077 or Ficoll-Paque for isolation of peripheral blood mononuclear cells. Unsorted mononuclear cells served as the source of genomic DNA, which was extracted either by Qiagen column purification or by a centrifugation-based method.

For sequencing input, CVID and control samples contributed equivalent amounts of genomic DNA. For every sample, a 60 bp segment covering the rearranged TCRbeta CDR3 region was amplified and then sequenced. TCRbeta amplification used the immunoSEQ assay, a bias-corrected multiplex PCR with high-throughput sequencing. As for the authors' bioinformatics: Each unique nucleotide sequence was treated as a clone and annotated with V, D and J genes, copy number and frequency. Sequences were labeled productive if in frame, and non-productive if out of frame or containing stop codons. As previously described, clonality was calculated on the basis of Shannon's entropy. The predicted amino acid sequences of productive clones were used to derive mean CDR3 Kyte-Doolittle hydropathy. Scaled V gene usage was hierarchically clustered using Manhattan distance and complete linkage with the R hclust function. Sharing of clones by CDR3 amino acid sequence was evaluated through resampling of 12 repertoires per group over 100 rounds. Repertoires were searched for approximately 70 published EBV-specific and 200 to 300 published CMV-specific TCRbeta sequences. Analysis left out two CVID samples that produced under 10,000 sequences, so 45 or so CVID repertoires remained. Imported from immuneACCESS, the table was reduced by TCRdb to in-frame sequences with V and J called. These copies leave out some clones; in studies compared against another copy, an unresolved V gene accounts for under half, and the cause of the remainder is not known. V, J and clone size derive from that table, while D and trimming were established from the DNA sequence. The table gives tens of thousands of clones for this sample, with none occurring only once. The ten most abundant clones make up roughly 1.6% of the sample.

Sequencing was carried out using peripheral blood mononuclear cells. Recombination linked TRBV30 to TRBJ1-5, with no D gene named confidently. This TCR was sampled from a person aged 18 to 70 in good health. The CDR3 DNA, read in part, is TGTGCCTGGAGTGCGGGTGACGAGGGCAATCAGCCC. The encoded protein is CAWSAGDEGNQP. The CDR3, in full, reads CAWSAGDEGNQPQHF.